This TCR beta chain originates from a study of CD8+CD57+ T cells in acquired aplastic anemia. The overall study: Healthy donor sequencing depth: 9.5 million to 10.8 million CD4+, roughly 12 million CD8+ reads. Study-wide results and limits: There were 25 to 30 CD8+ CDR3 sequences that occurred in both patients and controls.

The V and J ends lost 7 bases and 2 bases respectively, with 4 bases between them. Germline-derived CDR1 and CDR2 are LGHNT and FRNRAP. There are 11 residues in the CDR3. This clonotype showed up many times. The antigen is not known. Genomic DNA acted as the template from which TCR beta VDJ combination and CDR3 sequence profiling were carried out. A single record per CDR3 protein comes from TCRdb applying MiXCR to the reads. In the table there are about 81,000 distinct CDR3 sequences, 40% to 50% of which are singletons. Sequenced material: sorted CD4+, CD8+, or CD8+CD57+ T cells (not recorded which) from PBMCs. The V gene is TRBV12-5, the J gene TRBJ2-3; no clear D gene. The clonotype originates from a human donor in good health, serving as a control. This chain's CDR3 is CASAFTDTQYF. CDR3 nucleotides: TGTGCTAGTGCCTTCACAGATACGCAGTATTTT.